The rows below give T cell receptor beta chains drawn from one sample of a study of blood T cell repertoires in COVID-19. Here immunoSEQ multiplex PCR was the method, and the copy in TCRdb shows in-frame clones only, minus some. The sample comprises 180,000 or so clones, 70% to 90% of which are singletons, and roughly 2.6% rests with the top ten. The sequenced sample was peripheral blood. These receptors were taken from a man aged 40-49 years with active or convalescent COVID-19. Each CDR3 is given with its conserved first and last residue. The D gene is left open where the match is weak. A clone size is listed for some rows: how often the clone was seen (once, few, many), or a class if it is expanded.

j_gene: TRBJ1-4
d_gene: -
v_gene: TRBV7-9
abundance: -
CDR3nt: TGTGCCAGCAGCTCCCGGGACACCCATGAAAAACTGTTTTTT
CDR3aa: CASSSRDTHEKLFF

j_gene: TRBJ2-2
d_gene: -
v_gene: TRBV2
abundance: once
CDR3nt: TGTGCCAGCACCGTTGAACAGGTGAACACCGGGGAGCTGTTTTTT
CDR3aa: CASTVEQVNTGELFF

j_gene: TRBJ1-4
d_gene: -
v_gene: TRBV3-1/TRBV3-2
abundance: -
CDR3nt: TGTGCCAGCAGTTCGCTCCACAGGTACAATGAAAAACTGTTTTTT
CDR3aa: CASSSLHRYNEKLFF

j_gene: TRBJ1-5
d_gene: TRBD1
v_gene: TRBV5-1
abundance: -
CDR3nt: TGCGCCAGCAGTCTAGGGGGCGGAGAGCCCCAGCATTTT
CDR3aa: CASSLGGGEPQHF

j_gene: TRBJ1-6
d_gene: -
v_gene: TRBV18
abundance: once
CDR3nt: TGTGCCAGCTCACCACGGGGACAAAGTAATTCACCCCTCCACTTT
CDR3aa: CASSPRGQSNSPLHF

j_gene: TRBJ1-1
d_gene: -
v_gene: TRBV30
abundance: -
CDR3nt: TGTGCCTGGAGTGGCAGGCACAGCACTGAAGCTTTCTTT
CDR3aa: CAWSGRHSTEAFF

j_gene: TRBJ2-7
d_gene: TRBD1
v_gene: TRBV28
abundance: -
CDR3nt: TGTGCCAGCACCCCGGACAGGGAGAACGAGCAGTACTTC
CDR3aa: CASTPDRENEQYF

j_gene: TRBJ1-6
d_gene: -
v_gene: TRBV11-2
abundance: -
CDR3nt: TGTGCCAGCAGCTTAAAAACAGCTCCCTATAATTCACCCCTCCACTTT
CDR3aa: CASSLKTAPYNSPLHF

j_gene: TRBJ2-7
d_gene: TRBD1
v_gene: TRBV5-1
abundance: -
CDR3nt: TGCGCCAGCAGCCGGTCCGGGACAGAGTCCTACGAGCAGTACTTC
CDR3aa: CASSRSGTESYEQYF

j_gene: TRBJ1-5
d_gene: TRBD1
v_gene: TRBV6-5
abundance: -
CDR3nt: TGTGCCAGCATCCTTTGGACAGGCGAGGCCCAGCATTTT
CDR3aa: CASILWTGEAQHF

j_gene: TRBJ1-5
d_gene: -
v_gene: TRBV9
abundance: -
CDR3nt: TGTGCCAGCAGCTTCAGTACGAGGTATAGCAATCAGCCCCAGCATTTT
CDR3aa: CASSFSTRYSNQPQHF

j_gene: TRBJ1-4
d_gene: TRBD1
v_gene: TRBV5-6
abundance: once
CDR3nt: TGTGCCAGCAGCATCACCCGTACAGGGGGGAGGGAAAAACTGTTTTTT
CDR3aa: CASSITRTGGREKLFF

j_gene: TRBJ2-7
d_gene: -
v_gene: TRBV28
abundance: -
CDR3nt: TGTGCCAGCAAGGGGGTGGAGGTTTGGAGTTACGAGCAGTACTTC
CDR3aa: CASKGVEVWSYEQYF

j_gene: TRBJ2-2
d_gene: -
v_gene: TRBV30
abundance: once
CDR3nt: TGTGCCTGGAGTAGGGACTCGCCGAACACCGGGGAGCTGTTTTTT
CDR3aa: CAWSRDSPNTGELFF

j_gene: TRBJ1-3
d_gene: TRBD1
v_gene: TRBV11-2
abundance: -
CDR3nt: TGTGCCAGCAGCTTAGACCGGGACAGGACCGCCTCTGGAAACACCATATATTTT
CDR3aa: CASSLDRDRTASGNTIYF

j_gene: TRBJ1-1
d_gene: TRBD1
v_gene: TRBV9
abundance: -
CDR3nt: TGTGCCAGCAGTTCCGGGACAGTAATGAACACTGAAGCTTTCTTT
CDR3aa: CASSSGTVMNTEAFF

j_gene: TRBJ2-5
d_gene: -
v_gene: TRBV6-5
abundance: -
CDR3nt: TGTGCCAGCAGAACCCTAGGGGAAGAGACCCAGTACTTC
CDR3aa: CASRTLGEETQYF

j_gene: TRBJ1-1
d_gene: TRBD1
v_gene: TRBV5-1
abundance: -
CDR3nt: TGCGCCAGCAGCACCGACAGGGGAGGCACTGAAGCTTTCTTT
CDR3aa: CASSTDRGGTEAFF

j_gene: TRBJ1-2
d_gene: -
v_gene: TRBV18
abundance: -
CDR3nt: TGTGCCAGCTCACCACAGTCGGGGTATAGTGGCTACACCTTC
CDR3aa: CASSPQSGYSGYTF

j_gene: TRBJ1-1
d_gene: TRBD1
v_gene: TRBV7-9
abundance: few
CDR3nt: TGTGCCAGCAGCTTAGGGCCGGGACAGGGGGCCACTGAAGCTTTCTTT
CDR3aa: CASSLGPGQGATEAFF

j_gene: TRBJ2-5
d_gene: TRBD2
v_gene: TRBV19
abundance: -
CDR3nt: TGTGCCAGTAGGAGTAGCGGGGGGGTTCGAGAGACCCAGTACTTC
CDR3aa: CASRSSGGVRETQYF

j_gene: TRBJ1-1
d_gene: -
v_gene: TRBV29-1
abundance: -
CDR3nt: TGCAGCGTTGAAGTGGGCAGCAACACTGAAGCTTTCTTT
CDR3aa: CSVEVGSNTEAFF

j_gene: TRBJ1-5
d_gene: TRBD1
v_gene: TRBV7-3
abundance: -
CDR3nt: TGTGCCAGCAGCGGGACAGGGGAGGTATATAGCAATCAGCCCCAGCATTTT
CDR3aa: CASSGTGEVYSNQPQHF

j_gene: TRBJ1-5
d_gene: TRBD1
v_gene: TRBV11-3
abundance: -
CDR3nt: TGTGCCAGCAGCTTAGCCCGGGACAGGCCAAATCAGCCCCAGCATTTT
CDR3aa: CASSLARDRPNQPQHF

j_gene: TRBJ1-1
d_gene: TRBD1
v_gene: TRBV4-1
abundance: -
CDR3nt: TGCGCCAGCAGCCAAGTTGGGACAGGGCGTGAAGCTTTCTTT
CDR3aa: CASSQVGTGREAFF

j_gene: TRBJ1-2
d_gene: -
v_gene: TRBV25-1
abundance: -
CDR3nt: TGTGCCAGCAGTGGTCGGAGCCCCTATGGCTACACCTTC
CDR3aa: CASSGRSPYGYTF

j_gene: TRBJ1-2
d_gene: -
v_gene: TRBV30
abundance: -
CDR3nt: TGTGCCTGGAGTGCCACTCCAGGGGCCTATGGCTACACCTTC
CDR3aa: CAWSATPGAYGYTF

j_gene: TRBJ2-1
d_gene: -
v_gene: TRBV10-2
abundance: -
CDR3nt: TGCGCCAGCGTTACTCTTGGGGCAGCAGAGCAGTTCTTC
CDR3aa: CASVTLGAAEQFF

j_gene: TRBJ2-5
d_gene: -
v_gene: TRBV19
abundance: -
CDR3nt: TGTGCCAGTAGTACAGGGAACCAAGAGACCCAGTACTTC
CDR3aa: CASSTGNQETQYF

j_gene: TRBJ2-5
d_gene: -
v_gene: TRBV25-1
abundance: -
CDR3nt: TGTGCCAGCAGTGAATCAGGTCAAGAGACCCAGTACTTC
CDR3aa: CASSESGQETQYF

j_gene: TRBJ2-3
d_gene: -
v_gene: TRBV5-1
abundance: -
CDR3nt: TGCGCCAGCAGCCTGGGTGGAGACCAGAGCACAGATACGCAGTATTTT
CDR3aa: CASSLGGDQSTDTQYF

j_gene: TRBJ2-7
d_gene: -
v_gene: TRBV11-1
abundance: -
CDR3nt: TGTGCCAGCAGCGCTGGCCCCTTATACTCCTACGAGCAGTACTTC
CDR3aa: CASSAGPLYSYEQYF

j_gene: TRBJ1-6
d_gene: -
v_gene: TRBV28
abundance: -
CDR3nt: TGTGCCAGCAGTTTAGTGGAGAGCTCCTATAATTCACCCCTCCACTTT
CDR3aa: CASSLVESSYNSPLHF

j_gene: TRBJ1-6
d_gene: TRBD1
v_gene: TRBV6-5
abundance: -
CDR3nt: TGTGCCAGCAGGGGAAGACAGGGCTGGAATTCACCCCTCCACTTT
CDR3aa: CASRGRQGWNSPLHF

j_gene: TRBJ2-2
d_gene: -
v_gene: TRBV2
abundance: -
CDR3nt: TGTGCCAGCAGTGAAACGGACTCTTACTTCGCGAACACCGGGGAGCTGTTTTTT
CDR3aa: CASSETDSYFANTGELFF

j_gene: TRBJ1-2
d_gene: TRBD1
v_gene: TRBV2
abundance: -
CDR3nt: TGTGCCAGCAGTGATAATTCGAGGGGGCCTCGGGGCTACACCTTC
CDR3aa: CASSDNSRGPRGYTF

j_gene: TRBJ1-1
d_gene: -
v_gene: TRBV19
abundance: -
CDR3nt: TGTGCCAGTAGTTTCCGGGTGAACACTGAAGCTTTCTTT
CDR3aa: CASSFRVNTEAFF

j_gene: TRBJ1-1
d_gene: TRBD1
v_gene: TRBV3-1/TRBV3-2
abundance: -
CDR3nt: TGTGCCAGCAGCCAAGACAGGGGGCTCTGGAACACTGAAGCTTTCTTT
CDR3aa: CASSQDRGLWNTEAFF

j_gene: TRBJ1-2
d_gene: -
v_gene: TRBV29-1
abundance: -
CDR3nt: TGCAGCGTTGTTGCCCCGCCGGATGGCTACACCTTC
CDR3aa: CSVVAPPDGYTF

j_gene: TRBJ2-3
d_gene: -
v_gene: TRBV19
abundance: -
CDR3nt: TGTGCCAGTAGTATCGGAGGGGAAGATACGCAGTATTTT
CDR3aa: CASSIGGEDTQYF

j_gene: TRBJ1-3
d_gene: -
v_gene: TRBV6-5
abundance: -
CDR3nt: TGTGCCAGCATCAAGTTGGCAGGGACTGGAAACACCATATATTTT
CDR3aa: CASIKLAGTGNTIYF

j_gene: TRBJ1-4
d_gene: -
v_gene: TRBV7-8
abundance: -
CDR3nt: TGTGCCAGCAGCTTAGGGGCAGGGATGGGAGAAAAACTGTTTTTT
CDR3aa: CASSLGAGMGEKLFF

j_gene: TRBJ1-1
d_gene: -
v_gene: TRBV3-1/TRBV3-2
abundance: once
CDR3nt: TGTGCCAGCAGCCAAGGCCTACCCAGGGCAAGGAACACTGAAGCTTTCTTT
CDR3aa: CASSQGLPRARNTEAFF

j_gene: TRBJ1-2
d_gene: TRBD1
v_gene: TRBV29-1
abundance: few
CDR3nt: TGCAGCGTGGGGGACAGCGCTAACTATGGCTACACCTTC
CDR3aa: CSVGDSANYGYTF

j_gene: TRBJ2-6
d_gene: -
v_gene: TRBV5-3
abundance: -
CDR3nt: TGTGCCAGAAGCTTGGGGGGCGGAAACAGGGAACTGTCTGGGGCCAACGTCCTGACTTTC
CDR3aa: CARSLGGGNRELSGANVLTF

j_gene: TRBJ1-3
d_gene: TRBD1
v_gene: TRBV9
abundance: -
CDR3nt: TGTGCCAGCAGCGTAGCGGCAGGGGGAGAAAACACCATATATTTT
CDR3aa: CASSVAAGGENTIYF